These 14 T cell receptor beta chains share one sample of origin, sequenced in a study of human T cells and chemical hapten exposure. One entry per CDR3 protein results from TCRdb running MiXCR on the RACE reads. There are over 80,000 distinct CDR3 sequences in the sample; approximately 10% occur only once, and approximately 1.1% lies in the top ten. Time point reported: patch test 3, about 24 weeks after DPC sensitization. As for treatment: therapeutic diphenylcyclopropenone sensitization with weekly scalp DPC. Specimen: whole blood, collected in connection with sensitization to the hapten diphenylcyclopropenone (DPC). The receptors stem from a woman under 40 with alopecia areata. Some clones in this sample may be carry-over from other donors' samples.

J is TRBJ2-5 and V is TRBV20-1, with 7 bases fitting TRBD1. The V segment lost 4 bases and the J segment 4 bases; nucleotides outside the gene matches: 6. The CDR3 contains 13 residues. CDR1 DFQATT and CDR2 SNEGSKA come from the germline V gene (reference sequence). CDR3 residues: CSAKGATPETQYF. The CDR3, as DNA: TGCAGTGCTAAGGGGGCAACCCCAGAGACCCAGTACTTC.

This chain uses TRBV7-2 with TRBJ1-4; D perhaps matches TRBD1 (5 bases). The V and J ends lost 6 bases and 6 bases respectively, with 14 bases between them. Germline CDR1 is SGHTA and CDR2 is FQGNSA. This CDR3 is 14 amino acids long. The CDR3: CASSFSGRDEKLFF. The DNA for the CDR3 is TGTGCCAGCAGTTTTTCGGGACGGGATGAAAAACTGTTTTTT. Combining the CDR3 with reference TRBV7-2 and TRBJ1-4 gives the whole variable domain GAGVSQSPSNKVTEKGKDVELRCDPISGHTALYWYRQSLGQGLEFLIYFQGNSAPDKSGLPSDRFSAERTGGSVSTLTIQRTQQEDSAVYLCASSFSGRDEKLFFGSGTQLSVL.

V gene TRBV29-1 combines with J gene TRBJ2-7; 13 nucleotides align to TRBD2. CDR3 length: 14 amino acids. Germline CDR1 SQVTM, CDR2 ANQGSEA. After removal of 6 bases from V and 4 bases from J, the junction contained 6 bases not matched to a gene. The CDR3 nucleotides read TGCAGCGTGGCGACTAGCGGGAGGAGATACGAGCAGTACTTC. The encoded protein is CSVATSGRRYEQYF.

This clonotype occurred a few times. The rearrangement links TRBV5-4 to TRBJ2-1; D remains unclear. The germline V gene has CDR1 SGHNT and CDR2 YYREEE (reference sequence). This CDR3 is 15 amino acids long. Trimming pared 0 bases from V and 0 bases from J, leaving 7 bases between. This CDR3 is CASSLVSSSYNEQFF. The CDR3 DNA follows: TGTGCCAGCAGCTTGGTCTCGAGCTCCTACAATGAGCAGTTCTTC.

This clonotype was counted between two and nine times. The V gene is TRBV29-1, the J gene TRBJ1-2; 8 bases are a match to TRBD1. Trimming removed 7 bases from V and 2 bases from J; junction bases left unmatched: 0. Germline V gives CDR1 SQVTM, CDR2 ANQGSEA. The CDR3 loop spans 11 amino acids. DNA of the CDR3: TGCAGCGGGACAGGGAACTATGGCTACACCTTC. Protein product: CSGTGNYGYTF.

This clonotype was recorded at least ten times. The V call is TRBV5-1, the J call TRBJ1-2; TRBD1 might be the D (6 bases). Looked up from germline, CDR1 is SGHRS and CDR2 is YFSETQ. CDR3 length: 13 amino acids. V was shortened by 0 bases and J by 3 bases, with 6 bases between the two germline ends. As DNA, the CDR3 is TGCGCCAGCAGCTTGGACAGGGACTATGGCTACACCTTC. Protein sequence: CASSLDRDYGYTF.

This clonotype has a count of ten or more. The V and J genes are TRBV10-3 and TRBJ2-2; D gene ambiguous. Germline CDR1 and CDR2: ENHRY and SYGVKD. The ends were cut back, 2 bases at V and 3 bases at J, with 13 bases in the middle. This CDR3 is built from 16 residues. CDR3 sequence reads: CAISERSGVDTGELFF. CDR3 coding DNA: TGTGCCATCAGTGAGAGGTCTGGCGTGGACACCGGGGAGCTGTTTTTT.

The table lists this clonotype with a few counts. The chain joins TRBV10-3 to TRBJ2-5; TRBD1 matches at 8 bases. V was clipped by 2 bases and J by 3 bases; unmatched bases: 14. There are 18 residues in the CDR3. Germline assignment: CDR1 ENHRY and CDR2 SYGVKD. CDR3 nucleotide sequence: TGTGCCATCAGTGAGCCCCGATCCTGGACAGGGTCGAAAGAGACCCAGTACTTC. Amino acid sequence: CAISEPRSWTGSKETQYF.

This clonotype appeared a few times. V gene TRBV20-1 combines with J gene TRBJ2-3, with 8 bases identical to TRBD2. Germline V gene sequence: CDR1 DFQATT, CDR2 SNEGSKA (reference sequence). After removal of 5 bases from V and 2 bases from J, the junction contained 15 bases not matched to a gene. This CDR3 is 17 amino acids long. The CDR3 reads CSASVIAGKADTDTQYF. The CDR3 nucleotides read TGCAGTGCTTCCGTCATAGCGGGGAAGGCTGACACAGATACGCAGTATTTT.

In this sample, this clonotype turned up many times. The chain has TRBV7-9 and TRBJ1-5; D is unclear. This CDR3 region has 13 residues. The germline CDR1 and CDR2 sequences are SEHNR and FQNEAQ (reference sequence). The V end lost 2 bases, the J end lost 7 bases, and 9 bases lay between the germline ends. CDR3 in amino acids: CASSLFEGQPQHF. The CDR3 DNA follows: TGTGCCAGCAGCTTATTTGAGGGCCAGCCCCAGCATTTT.

The chain recombines TRBV10-3 with TRBJ2-3; 11 positions agree with TRBD2. This CDR3 region has 15 residues. In germline, CDR1 is ENHRY, CDR2 SYGVKD. Trimming removed 4 bases from V and 3 bases from J; junction bases left unmatched: 3. CDR3 in DNA: TGTGCCATCAGTGCGACTAGCGGGGAGACAGATACGCAGTATTTT. Protein product: CAISATSGETDTQYF.

The CDR3 DNA is TGTGCCACCGGGGATCAGGGGTACGAGCAGTACTTC. Its protein is CATGDQGYEQYF. The chain is built from TRBV28 and TRBJ2-7, with D possibly TRBD1 on 6 matching bases. CDR3 size: 12 residues. Germline-derived CDR1 and CDR2 are MDHEN and SYDVKM. V lost 10 bases and J lost 4, with 14 bases in between.

The chain is built from TRBV6-1 and TRBJ2-1; possible D gene TRBD2, 6 bases. Trimming shortened V by 6 bases and J by 7 bases, and 13 bases separated the two germline ends. This CDR3 region has 13 residues. From germline, CDR1 is MNHNS and CDR2 SASEGT. This CDR3 reads CASRRDSINEQFF. CDR3 nucleotides: TGTGCCAGCAGGAGGGACTCGATTAATGAGCAGTTCTTC.

This clonotype has ten or more counts. The V call is TRBV29-1, the J call TRBJ2-2; D is perhaps TRBD1 or TRBD2 (7 bases each). The CDR3 spans 14 residues. CDR1 SQVTM and CDR2 ANQGSEA come from the germline V gene. The V end was cut by 5 bases, the J end by 3 bases, with 13 bases between. CDR3 sequence (DNA): TGCAGCGTTCAGGCAGGGGGGGACACCGGGGAGCTGTTTTTT. Residues: CSVQAGGDTGELFF.